These T cell receptor beta chains were read from a single sample in a study of T cells in Graves' hyperthyroidism and ophthalmopathy. TCRdb analysed the multiplex PCR reads with MiXCR anew, one entry per CDR3 protein. Of about 330,000 distinct CDR3 sequences detected, roughly 15% appear once; the ten largest clones hold 34%. Source material: blood. The receptors here all came from a middle-aged woman with Graves' ophthalmopathy. Each CDR3 is given with its conserved first and last residue. A D gene is named only where the DNA matches it firmly. A clone size is listed for some rows: how often the clone was seen (once, few, many), or a class if it is expanded.

length: 14; D: -; J: TRBJ1-4; V: TRBV11-2; size: many; DNA: TGTGCCAGCAGCTTATGGGGTGAGGATGAAAAACTGTTTTTT; CDR3: CASSLWGEDEKLFF
length: 15; D: -; J: TRBJ1-5; V: TRBV19; size: many; DNA: TGTGCCACCCATCCCCGAGTGAATAGCAATCAGCCCCAGCATTTT; CDR3: CATHPRVNSNQPQHF
length: 13; D: TRBD2; J: TRBJ2-1; V: TRBV27; size: many; DNA: TGTGCCAGCAGTTTAACTAGCGGGAGGTCTCAGTTCTTC; CDR3: CASSLTSGRSQFF
length: 14; D: -; J: TRBJ1-1; V: TRBV24-1; size: many; DNA: TGTGCCACCGGCAGGGTGAGGGTTTCGGCTGAAGCTTTCTTT; CDR3: CATGRVRVSAEAFF
length: 15; D: TRBD2; J: TRBJ2-1; V: TRBV6-1; size: many; DNA: TGTGCCAGCGATACCCTAGCGGGGGGGCCGGTTGAGCAGTTCTTC; CDR3: CASDTLAGGPVEQFF
length: 13; D: -; J: TRBJ2-5; V: TRBV20-1; size: -; DNA: TGCAGTGCTAGCGCCTTCACAGGTCGGGCCCAGTACTTC; CDR3: CSASAFTGRAQYF
length: 14; D: -; J: TRBJ1-2; V: TRBV6-1; size: many; DNA: TGTGCCGCCTCCTCGGCCCTGAATAGGGATGGCTACACCTTC; CDR3: CAASSALNRDGYTF
length: 15; D: TRBD1; J: TRBJ1-2; V: TRBV12-3/TRBV12-4; size: many; DNA: TGTGCCAGCAGCCGCTGGACAGGGCTCGGCTATGGCTACACCTTC; CDR3: CASSRWTGLGYGYTF
length: 16; D: -; J: TRBJ2-7; V: TRBV3-1; size: many; DNA: TGTGCCAGCAGCCTTGAAGGGGCCCTACCTTACTACGAGCAGTACTTC; CDR3: CASSLEGALPYYEQYF
length: 18; D: TRBD2; J: TRBJ2-3; V: TRBV12-3/TRBV12-4; size: many; DNA: TGTGCCAGCAGTTTAGCTCTACTAGCGGGGGGGAGCACAGATACGCAGTATTTT; CDR3: CASSLALLAGGSTDTQYF
length: 18; D: -; J: TRBJ2-2; V: TRBV7-2; size: few; DNA: TGTGCCAGCAGCCTCCTTAGGTTAGGCCGTACATTCCCCGGGGAGCTGTTTTTT; CDR3: CASSLLRLGRTFPGELFF
length: 13; D: -; J: TRBJ2-3; V: TRBV19; size: few; DNA: TGTGCCTGTGCAATTGGGGACACAGATACGCAGTATTTT; CDR3: CACAIGDTDTQYF
length: 12; D: -; J: TRBJ1-1; V: TRBV20-1; size: many; DNA: TGCAGTGCTAGAGATCGGGCTTCTGAAGCTTTCTTT; CDR3: CSARDRASEAFF
length: 14; D: -; J: TRBJ2-1; V: TRBV5-1; size: few; DNA: TGCGCCAGCAGCTTGGGTGGACTGGGGAATGAGCAGTTCTTC; CDR3: CASSLGGLGNEQFF
length: 15; D: -; J: TRBJ2-3; V: TRBV18; size: -; DNA: TGTGCCAGCTCCACCGGGCGCCCGGACACAGATACGCAGTATTTT; CDR3: CASSTGRPDTDTQYF
length: 15; D: TRBD1; J: TRBJ2-7; V: TRBV13; size: many; DNA: TGTGCCAGCAGCTTGCAGGACAGGGGCTCCTACGAGCAGTACTTC; CDR3: CASSLQDRGSYEQYF
length: 15; D: -; J: TRBJ2-1; V: TRBV2; size: many; DNA: TGTGCCAGCAGGGAAAAACTAGGAACCTACAATGAGCAGTTCTTC; CDR3: CASREKLGTYNEQFF
length: 13; D: -; J: TRBJ1-4; V: TRBV2; size: -; DNA: TGTGCCAGCATGAGGGGCCCTAATGAAAAACTGTTTTTT; CDR3: CASMRGPNEKLFF
length: 17; D: TRBD2; J: TRBJ2-1; V: TRBV20-1; size: many; DNA: TGCAGTGCTAGAGATCCAGCGGGAGGGGGCTCCTACAATGAGCAGTTCTTC; CDR3: CSARDPAGGGSYNEQFF
length: 15; D: TRBD1; J: TRBJ2-1; V: TRBV7-8; size: few; DNA: TGTGCCAGCAGCACGGGACAGGGGAGTATCAATGAGCAGTTCTTC; CDR3: CASSTGQGSINEQFF
length: 17; D: -; J: TRBJ2-2; V: TRBV4-1; size: -; DNA: TGCGCCAGCAGCCCTGGGACTGGCCGTGGGAACACCGGGGAGCTGTTTTTT; CDR3: CASSPGTGRGNTGELFF